This T cell receptor beta chain comes out of a study of vaccination effects on CD4 cells after COVID-19. About the study: Samples that were drawn after vaccination came a median of 72 days after the second dose.

The CDR3 length is 14 residues. V lost 6 bases to trimming and J lost 5 bases; unmatched junction nucleotides: 6. The V gene's germline CDR1 is MNHEY and CDR2 SVGAGI. Libraries were prepared by immunoSEQ multiplex PCR; TCRdb keeps only in-frame clonotypes and omits some of them. The table records some 61,000 clones, under 85% of them present only once. Of note for this clone: What it recognizes is unknown.

Antigen-specific CD4+ T cells were expanded with viral peptide pools in the ViraFEST assay before sequencing. Scientists isolated CD4+ T cells after a roughly 10-day culture period ended. Each person got two doses of an mRNA SARS-CoV-2 vaccine, BNT162b2 or mRNA-1273. For each well, 1.5 million to 2 million PBMC were cultured with 8 to 10 IU/ml IL-2 and around 9.6 ug/ml peptides. On days 3 and 7, fresh IL-2 medium replaced half the medium. This TCR was sampled from a human donor who received a COVID-19 vaccine. Material: CD4+ T cells from PBMCs cultured with HCoV-OC43 spike peptides, obtained after COVID-19 vaccination. The subset here: HCoV-OC43 spike overlapping peptide pool stimulation. The chain carries TRBV6-5 and TRBJ1-5; 8 nucleotides match TRBD1. As DNA, the CDR3 is TGTGCCAGCAGGGTCGGACAGGGATATCAGCCCCAGCATTTT. Protein: CASRVGQGYQPQHF.